What follows are 24 T cell receptor beta chains derived from one specimen sequenced in a study of post-analysis software for immune sequencing data. Study conclusions and caveats: Five or six TRBV segments were significantly more frequent in patients than in controls. TRBV5-6, TRBV5-1 and TRBV20-1 were among these segments.

Antigen specificity for these receptors is unknown. The library was made from cDNA and included unique molecular identifiers. TCRdb analysed the PCR reads with MiXCR anew, one entry per CDR3 protein. The sample contains 650,000 to 850,000 distinct CDR3 sequences, about 53% of which appear only once. The sequencing sample was made of blood. These TCRs come from a girl between 10 and 17 years old with multiple sclerosis.

This clonotype was detected only a few times. This rearrangement joins TRBV2 to TRBJ1-2; 8 nucleotides line up with TRBD1. Trimming at V came to 9 bases and at J to 7 bases, leaving 4 bases not matched to a gene. CDR3 length: 11 amino acids. Germline loops: CDR1 SNHLY, CDR2 FYNNEI. The CDR3 region is CARQGGGGYTF. DNA for the CDR3: TGTGCCAGACAGGGGGGAGGTGGCTACACCTTC.

This clonotype has only a few counts. This rearrangement joins TRBV5-1 to TRBJ2-7; 8 bases are a match to TRBD2. Trimming took 1 base from V and 3 from J; bases not matched to a gene: 9. CDR3 length equals 16 residues. Per germline, CDR1 SGHRS and CDR2 YFSETQ. CDR3 region: CASSLPSRGAIYEQYF. The CDR3 DNA reads TGCGCCAGCAGCTTGCCCTCGCGGGGGGCGATCTACGAGCAGTACTTC.

The chain recombines TRBV11-2 with TRBJ2-4, with 9 nucleotides matching TRBD1. This CDR3 contains 17 residues. With V trimmed by 5 bases and J by 1 base, 9 bases remained unmatched. CDR1 SGHAT and CDR2 FQNNGV come from the germline V gene. CDR3: CASSLIWTGAAKNIQYF. DNA of the CDR3: TGTGCCAGCAGCCTAATCTGGACAGGGGCGGCCAAAAACATTCAGTACTTC.

The V gene is TRBV19, the J gene TRBJ2-7; 9 bases are a match to TRBD1. With 3 bases clipped from V and 3 bases from J, the junction kept 3 bases outside the gene matches. The CDR3 spans 14 residues. Germline V gene data show CDR1 as LNHDA and CDR2 as SQIVND (reference sequence). CDR3 region: CASSMGQGRYEQYF. The CDR3 nucleotides read TGTGCCAGTAGTATGGGACAGGGCCGCTACGAGCAGTACTTC.

The chain has TRBV7-2 and TRBJ1-2; 11 positions match TRBD1. J was trimmed by 2 bases and V by 5 bases; bases with no gene match: 7. Per the germline V gene, CDR1 is SGHTA and CDR2 is FQGNSA. The CDR3 has 16 amino acids. The CDR3 loop is CASSPRTGGRNYGYTF. CDR3 in DNA: TGTGCCAGCAGCCCCCGGACAGGGGGCAGGAACTATGGCTACACCTTC. The variable domain in full, with the rest retrieved from reference TRBV7-2 and TRBJ1-2, is GAGVSQSPSNKVTEKGKDVELRCDPISGHTALYWYRQSLGQGLEFLIYFQGNSAPDKSGLPSDRFSAERTGGSVSTLTIQRTQQEDSAVYLCASSPRTGGRNYGYTFGSGTRLTVV.

This clonotype occurred a few times. This chain connects TRBV9 to TRBJ2-1; 8 bases are shared with TRBD1. After removal of 4 bases from V and 12 bases from J, the junction contained 9 bases not matched to a gene. Germline CDR1 reads SGDLS; CDR2 reads YYNGEE. This CDR3 spans 13 amino acids. The CDR3 nucleotides read TGTGCCAGCAGCTCTGGACAGGGAATAGTGCAGTTCTTC. Translated, it gives CASSSGQGIVQFF.

This clonotype was counted a few times. This chain connects TRBV6-5 to TRBJ2-5; D gene uncertain. The better agreement between TRBJ2-7 and the DNA end casts doubt on the J call. The CDR3 loop spans 12 amino acids. Germline values: CDR1 MNHEY, CDR2 SVGAGI. DNA of the CDR3: TGTGCCCCTCTGGAAAGAGACGACGAGCAGTACTTC. Its protein is CAPLERDDEQYF.

The V call is TRBV5-1, the J call TRBJ1-1, with D unclear. In germline, CDR1 is SGHRS, CDR2 YFSETQ. Trimming removed 2 bases from V and 1 base from J, with 18 bases in between. The length of the CDR3 is 17 residues. CDR3 in DNA: TGCGCCAGCAGCTTTATCTACGGGGATAGACCGAACACTGAAGCTTTCTTT. It codes for CASSFIYGDRPNTEAFF.

This clonotype appeared a few times. This rearrangement joins TRBV2 to TRBJ2-5, with D perhaps TRBD2 (6 bases). In germline, CDR1 is SNHLY, CDR2 FYNNEI. The V gene lost 0 bases and the J gene lost 3 bases, with 17 bases spanning the gap. The CDR3 spans 17 residues. The CDR3, as DNA: TGTGCCAGCAGTGAAGCGCGGCGGCTACTAGCAGAAGAGACCCAGTACTTC. Residues: CASSEARRLLAEETQYF. Filled out from reference TRBV2 and TRBJ2-5, the complete variable domain reads EPEVTQTPSHQVTQMGQEVILRCVPISNHLYFYWYRQILGQKVEFLVSFYNNEISEKSEIFDDQFSVERPDGSNFTLKIRSTKLEDSAMYFCASSEARRLLAEETQYFGPGTRLLVL.

Comments on this clonotype: A junction boundary mismatches the germline segment, possibly from a read error. The chain uses TRBV7-7 and TRBJ2-3; the D gene is possibly TRBD1 (6 bases). Germline values: CDR1 SSHAT, CDR2 FNYEAQ (reference sequence). The CDR3 is 15 amino acids. The CDR3 coding sequence is TGTACCAGCAGCTTTTCCTCCAGGGACACAGATGCGCAGTATTTT. This encodes CTSSFSSRDTDAQYF.

The chain uses TRBV9 and TRBJ2-6; D uncertain. This CDR3 is 15 amino acids long. Germline CDR1 and CDR2: SGDLS and YYNGEE. Trimming shortened V by 2 bases and J by 0 bases, and 6 bases separated the two germline ends. The CDR3 reads CASSVGVSGANVLTF. CDR3 coding DNA: TGTGCCAGCAGCGTCGGAGTCTCTGGGGCCAACGTCCTGACTTTC.

The chain is built from TRBV5-1 and TRBJ2-4, with D possibly matching TRBD1 (5 bases). This CDR3 is built from 14 residues. Germline lookup yields CDR1 SGHRS and CDR2 YFSETQ. Deletions cut 2 bases from V and 3 bases from J, with 9 bases between. The chain's CDR3 is CASSLQVDKNIQYF. For the CDR3, the DNA is TGCGCCAGCAGCTTACAGGTCGACAAAAACATTCAGTACTTC.

The gene calls are TRBV11-3 and TRBJ2-2, with D unclear. V was clipped by 4 bases and J by 0 bases, with 9 bases between them. The CDR3 spans 15 residues. Germline values: CDR1 SGHNT, CDR2 YENEEA. In DNA, the CDR3 is TGTGCCAGCAGCTCGAGCGAACCGAACACCGGGGAGCTGTTTTTT. It codes for CASSSSEPNTGELFF. Full variable domain (missing parts from reference TRBV11-3 and TRBJ2-2): EAGVVQSPRYKIIEKKQPVAFWCNPISGHNTLYWYLQNLGQGPELLIRYENEEAVDDSQLPKDRFSAERLKGVDSTLKIQPAELGDSAVYLCASSSSEPNTGELFFGEGSRLTVL.

This clonotype was seen only a few times. The J gene is TRBJ2-4, the V gene TRBV4-1, with D unclear. The end of the DNA aligns better with TRBJ2-5, so the J call may be wrong. Looked up from germline, CDR1 is MGHRA and CDR2 is YSYEKL. The CDR3 covers 11 residues. The CDR3 reads CASSQEQTQYF. CDR3 coding DNA: TGCGCCAGCAGCCAAGAACAGACCCAGTACTTC.

This clonotype was detected only a few times. The rearrangement uses TRBV27 and TRBJ2-7, with TRBD1 identical over 9 bases. Germline V CDR1 and CDR2: MNHEY, SMNVEV (reference sequence). CDR3 size: 15 residues. Trimming removed 5 bases from V and 3 bases from J; junction bases left unmatched: 8. CDR3: CASSIEGTGNYEQYF. In nucleotides, the CDR3 is TGTGCCAGCAGTATCGAGGGGACAGGGAACTACGAGCAGTACTTC.

This rearrangement joins TRBV5-1 to TRBJ2-2; a possible D gene is TRBD1 (5 bases). This CDR3 spans 15 amino acids. Germline V gene sequence: CDR1 SGHRS, CDR2 YFSETQ. Deletions cut 2 bases from V and 2 bases from J, with 10 bases between. The CDR3 region has the DNA TGCGCCAGCAGCTTCGTGCAGGGAAACACCGGGGAGCTGTTTTTT. This encodes CASSFVQGNTGELFF.

The chain recombines TRBV27 with TRBJ1-2; TRBD1 might be the D (5 bases). V was pared by 4 bases and J by 4 bases, with 16 bases between. CDR3 length equals 15 residues. Per the germline V gene, CDR1 is MNHEY and CDR2 is SMNVEV (reference sequence). In nucleotides, the CDR3 is TGTGCCAGCAGTTATATTCCCCCGGGGACCTATGGCTACACCTTC. It codes for CASSYIPPGTYGYTF.

V is TRBV24-1 and J is TRBJ2-1, with 12 bases fitting TRBD2. The germline V gene has CDR1 KGHDR and CDR2 SFDVKD. The CDR3 has 16 residues. After removal of 5 bases from V and 8 bases from J, the junction contained 9 bases not matched to a gene. The DNA of the CDR3 is TGTGCCACCAGTGGGTTGGGTCTAGCGGGAGGGCATGAGCAGTTCTTC. It specifies CATSGLGLAGGHEQFF.

The J gene is TRBJ1-2, the V gene TRBV6-4, with D perhaps matching TRBD1 (5 bases). This CDR3 comprises 15 residues. V gave up 2 bases and J gave up 5 bases, with 15 bases separating them. Germline lookup yields CDR1 MRHNA and CDR2 SNTAGT. The CDR3 region has the DNA TGTGCCAGCAGTGACCCGGCGGGGGGGATTTATGGCTACACCTTC. It codes for CASSDPAGGIYGYTF.

The gene calls are TRBV20-1 and TRBJ1-1, with 7 bases that match TRBD1. CDR3 length: 13 residues. CDR1 and CDR2 (germline): DFQATT, SNEGSKA (reference sequence). After removal of 6 bases from V and 4 bases from J, the junction contained 8 bases not matched to a gene. CDR3 sequence reads: CSARDSPSTEAFF. The CDR3 nucleotides are TGCAGTGCCCGGGACAGCCCTAGCACTGAAGCTTTCTTT.

The rearrangement joins TRBV7-9 to TRBJ2-1; no definite D call. Germline V lookup: CDR1 SEHNR, CDR2 FQNEAQ (reference sequence). V lost 1 base to trimming and J lost 7 bases, with 11 bases between them. There are 14 residues in the CDR3. The CDR3 sequence: CASSLGGLSNEQFF. The CDR3 nucleotides read TGTGCCAGCAGCTTAGGCGGTCTAAGTAATGAGCAGTTCTTC.

This chain uses TRBV27 with TRBJ1-2, with TRBD1 matching 7 bases. The V segment lost 5 bases and the J segment 6 bases; nucleotides outside the gene matches: 6. This CDR3 is 13 amino acids long. The germline V gene has CDR1 MNHEY and CDR2 SMNVEV (reference sequence). The CDR3 DNA sequence: TGTGCCAGCAGTCAAGGGGGCTGGAATGGCTACACCTTC. It codes for CASSQGGWNGYTF.

This chain uses TRBV5-1 with TRBJ1-2; 7 nucleotides line up with TRBD1. V shed 0 bases, J shed 6 bases, and the junction held 2 bases outside the gene matches. The length of the CDR3 is 13 residues. Looked up from germline, CDR1 is SGHRS and CDR2 is YFSETQ. CDR3 DNA: TGCGCCAGCAGCTTGGACAGGGGAAATGGCTACACCTTC. Translated: CASSLDRGNGYTF. The entire variable domain, with the rest obtained from reference TRBV5-1 and TRBJ1-2, is as follows: KAGVTQTPRYLIKTRGQQVTLSCSPISGHRSVSWYQQTPGQGLQFLFEYFSETQRNKGNFPGRFSGRQFSNSRSEMNVSTLELGDSALYLCASSLDRGNGYTFGSGTRLTVV.

With regard to this clonotype: A single base separates this from a much larger clone, so it may be a read error. The V call is TRBV7-9, the J call TRBJ2-5, with 9 bases fitting TRBD1. This CDR3 is 14 amino acids long. CDR1 is SEHNR, CDR2 FQNEAQ, per germline (reference sequence). CDR3 amino acids: CACSLGQGEETQYF. The DNA for the CDR3 is TGTGCCTGCAGCCTGGGACAGGGTGAGGAGACCCAGTACTTC.